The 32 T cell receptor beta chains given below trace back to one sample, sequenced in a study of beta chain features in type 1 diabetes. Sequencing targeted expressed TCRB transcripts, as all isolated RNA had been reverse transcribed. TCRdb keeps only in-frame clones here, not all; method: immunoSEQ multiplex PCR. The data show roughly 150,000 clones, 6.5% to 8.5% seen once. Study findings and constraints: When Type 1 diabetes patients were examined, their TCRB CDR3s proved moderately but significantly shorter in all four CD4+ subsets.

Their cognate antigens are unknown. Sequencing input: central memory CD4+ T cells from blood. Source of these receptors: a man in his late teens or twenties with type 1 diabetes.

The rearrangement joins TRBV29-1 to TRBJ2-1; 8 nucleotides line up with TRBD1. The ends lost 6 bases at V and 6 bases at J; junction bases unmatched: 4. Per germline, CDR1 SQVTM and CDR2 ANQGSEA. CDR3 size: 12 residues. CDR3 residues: CSVDRGINEQFF. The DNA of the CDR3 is TGCAGCGTAGACAGGGGAATCAATGAGCAGTTCTTC.

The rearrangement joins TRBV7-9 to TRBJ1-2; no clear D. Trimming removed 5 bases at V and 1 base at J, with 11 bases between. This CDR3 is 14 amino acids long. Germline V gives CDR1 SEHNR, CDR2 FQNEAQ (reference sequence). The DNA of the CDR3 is TGTGCCAGCAGCCCAAGCGCGATTAACTATGGCTACACCTTC. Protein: CASSPSAINYGYTF.

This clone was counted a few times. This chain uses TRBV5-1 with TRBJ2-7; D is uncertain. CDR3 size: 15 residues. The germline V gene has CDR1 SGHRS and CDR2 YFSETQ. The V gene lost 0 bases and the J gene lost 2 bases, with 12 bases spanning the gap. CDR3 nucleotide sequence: TGCGCCAGCAGCTTGGCAGCGAATGTGGCCTACGAGCAGTACTTC. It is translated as CASSLAANVAYEQYF.

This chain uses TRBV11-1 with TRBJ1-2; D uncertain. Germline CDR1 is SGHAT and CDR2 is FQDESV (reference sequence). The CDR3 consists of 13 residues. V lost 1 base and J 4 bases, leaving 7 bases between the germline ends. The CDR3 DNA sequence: TGTGCCAGCAGCTTAGACGGGGTCTATGGCTACACCTTC. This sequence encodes CASSLDGVYGYTF.

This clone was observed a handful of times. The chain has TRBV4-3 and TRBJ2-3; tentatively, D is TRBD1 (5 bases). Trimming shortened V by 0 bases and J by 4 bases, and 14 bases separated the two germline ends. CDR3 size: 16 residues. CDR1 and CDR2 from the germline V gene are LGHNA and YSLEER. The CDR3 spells CASSQDVLGVPDTQYF. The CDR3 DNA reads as TGCGCCAGCAGCCAAGATGTTTTAGGGGTCCCAGATACGCAGTATTTT.

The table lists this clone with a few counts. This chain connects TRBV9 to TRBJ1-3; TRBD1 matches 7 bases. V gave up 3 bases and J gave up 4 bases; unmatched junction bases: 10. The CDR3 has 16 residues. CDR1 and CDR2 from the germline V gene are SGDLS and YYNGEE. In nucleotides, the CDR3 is TGTGCCAGCAGCGAGACACCGGGACAGACGGGAAACACCATATATTTT. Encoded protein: CASSETPGQTGNTIYF.

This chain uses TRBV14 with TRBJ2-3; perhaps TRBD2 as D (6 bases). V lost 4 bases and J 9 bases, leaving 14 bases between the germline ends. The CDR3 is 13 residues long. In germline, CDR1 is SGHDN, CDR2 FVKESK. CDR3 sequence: CASSPAGTATQYF. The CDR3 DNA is TGTGCCAGCAGCCCCGCGGGGACGGCAACGCAGTATTTT.

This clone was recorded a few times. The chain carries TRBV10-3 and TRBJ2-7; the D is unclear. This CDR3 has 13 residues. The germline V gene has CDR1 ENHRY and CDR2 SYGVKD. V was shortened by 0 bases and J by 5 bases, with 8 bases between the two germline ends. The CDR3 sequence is CAISESLEHEQYF. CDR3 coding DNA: TGTGCCATCAGTGAGTCTTTAGAACACGAGCAGTACTTC.

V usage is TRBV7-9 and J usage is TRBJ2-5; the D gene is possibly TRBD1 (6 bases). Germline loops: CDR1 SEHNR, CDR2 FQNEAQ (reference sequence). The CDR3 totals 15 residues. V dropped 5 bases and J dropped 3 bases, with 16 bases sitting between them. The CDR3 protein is CASSLTRNREETQYF. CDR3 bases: TGTGCCAGCAGCCTCACGCGGAACAGGGAAGAGACCCAGTACTTC.

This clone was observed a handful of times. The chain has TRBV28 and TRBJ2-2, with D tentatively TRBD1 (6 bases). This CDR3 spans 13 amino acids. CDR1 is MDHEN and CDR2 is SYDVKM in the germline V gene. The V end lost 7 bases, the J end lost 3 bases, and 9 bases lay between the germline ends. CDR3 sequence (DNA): TGTGCCAGCACTAGGACAGACACCGGGGAGCTGTTTTTT. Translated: CASTRTDTGELFF. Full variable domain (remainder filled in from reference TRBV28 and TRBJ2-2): DVKVTQSSRYLVKRTGEKVFLECVQDMDHENMFWYRQDPGLGLRLIYFSYDVKMKEKGDIPEGYSVSREKKERFSLILESASTNQTSMYLCASTRTDTGELFFGEGSRLTVL.

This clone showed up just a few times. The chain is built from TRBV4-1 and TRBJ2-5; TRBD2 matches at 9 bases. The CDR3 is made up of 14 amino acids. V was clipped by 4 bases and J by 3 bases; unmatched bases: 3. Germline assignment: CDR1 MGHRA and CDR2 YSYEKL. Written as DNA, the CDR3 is TGCGCCAGCAGCCGCGGCGGGGGGGAAGAGACCCAGTACTTC. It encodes CASSRGGGEETQYF.

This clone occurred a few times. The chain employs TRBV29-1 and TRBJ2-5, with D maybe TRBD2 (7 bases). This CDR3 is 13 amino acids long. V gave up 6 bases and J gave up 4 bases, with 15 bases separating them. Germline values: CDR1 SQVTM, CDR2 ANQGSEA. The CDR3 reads CSVRGGGPETQYF. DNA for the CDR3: TGCAGCGTCCGCGGCGGGGGCCCAGAGACCCAGTACTTC.

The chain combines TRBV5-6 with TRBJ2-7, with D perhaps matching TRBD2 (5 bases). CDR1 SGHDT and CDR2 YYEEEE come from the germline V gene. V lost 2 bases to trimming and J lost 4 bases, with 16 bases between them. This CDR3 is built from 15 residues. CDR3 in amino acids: CASSFRVGDVYEQYF. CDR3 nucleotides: TGTGCCAGCAGCTTTCGTGTGGGAGACGTGTACGAGCAGTACTTC.

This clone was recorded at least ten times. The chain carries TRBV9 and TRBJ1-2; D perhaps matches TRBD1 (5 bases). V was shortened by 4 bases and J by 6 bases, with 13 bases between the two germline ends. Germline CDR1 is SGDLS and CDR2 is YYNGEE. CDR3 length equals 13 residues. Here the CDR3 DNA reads TGTGCCAGCAGCCCGACACCAGGGCATGGCTACACCTTC. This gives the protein CASSPTPGHGYTF.

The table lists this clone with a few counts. The CDR3 reads CASRKRAGANVLTF. CDR3 sequence (DNA): TGTGCCAGCAGGAAGAGGGCTGGGGCCAACGTCCTGACTTTC. The V and J genes are TRBV5-6 and TRBJ2-6; possible D gene TRBD2, 5 bases. Germline CDR1 and CDR2: SGHDT and YYEEEE. This CDR3 contains 14 residues. V was pared by 5 bases and J by 2 bases, with 8 bases between.

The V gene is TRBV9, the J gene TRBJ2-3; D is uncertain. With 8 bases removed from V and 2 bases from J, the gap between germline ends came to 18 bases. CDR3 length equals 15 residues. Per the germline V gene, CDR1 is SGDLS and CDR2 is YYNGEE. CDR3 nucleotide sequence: TGTGCCAGTTCCCCGGTGGGCCTATACACAGATACGCAGTATTTT. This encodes CASSPVGLYTDTQYF.

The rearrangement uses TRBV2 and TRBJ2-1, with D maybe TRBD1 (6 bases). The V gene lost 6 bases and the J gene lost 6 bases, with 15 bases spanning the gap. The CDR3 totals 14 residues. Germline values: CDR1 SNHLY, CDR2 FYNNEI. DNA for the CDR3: TGTGCCAGCAGGGGGGCGCCTGAAAGCAATGAGCAGTTCTTC. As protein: CASRGAPESNEQFF. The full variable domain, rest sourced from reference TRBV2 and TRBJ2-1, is EPEVTQTPSHQVTQMGQEVILRCVPISNHLYFYWYRQILGQKVEFLVSFYNNEISEKSEIFDDQFSVERPDGSNFTLKIRSTKLEDSAMYFCASRGAPESNEQFFGPGTRLTVL.

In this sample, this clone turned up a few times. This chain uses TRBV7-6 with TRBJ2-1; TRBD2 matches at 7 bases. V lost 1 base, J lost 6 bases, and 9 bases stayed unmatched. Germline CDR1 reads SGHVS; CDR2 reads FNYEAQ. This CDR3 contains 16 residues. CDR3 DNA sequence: TGTGCCAGCAGCTTAGGGACTAGAAAGTGGGGCAATGAGCAGTTCTTC. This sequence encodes CASSLGTRKWGNEQFF. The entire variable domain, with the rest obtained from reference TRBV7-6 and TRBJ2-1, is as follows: GAGVSQSPRYKVTKRGQDVALRCDPISGHVSLYWYRQALGQGPEFLTYFNYEAQQDKSGLPNDRFSAERPEGSISTLTIQRTEQRDSAMYRCASSLGTRKWGNEQFFGPGTRLTVL.

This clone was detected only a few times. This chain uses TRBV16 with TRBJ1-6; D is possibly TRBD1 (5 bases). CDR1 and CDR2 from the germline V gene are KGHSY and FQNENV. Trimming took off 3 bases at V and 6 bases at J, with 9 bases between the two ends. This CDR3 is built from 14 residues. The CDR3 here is CASSHGQANSPLHF. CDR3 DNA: TGTGCCAGCAGCCACGGACAAGCTAATTCACCCCTCCACTTT.

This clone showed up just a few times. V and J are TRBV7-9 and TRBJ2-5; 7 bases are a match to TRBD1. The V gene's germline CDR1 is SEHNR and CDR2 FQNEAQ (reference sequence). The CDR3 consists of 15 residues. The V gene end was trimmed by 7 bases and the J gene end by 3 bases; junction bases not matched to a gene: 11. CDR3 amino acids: CASNAAGTAEETQYF. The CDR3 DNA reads TGTGCCAGCAACGCAGCCGGGACAGCAGAAGAGACCCAGTACTTC. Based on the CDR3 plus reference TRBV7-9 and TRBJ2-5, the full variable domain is DTGVSQNPRHKITKRGQNVTFRCDPISEHNRLYWYRQTLGQGPEFLTYFQNEAQLEKSRLLSDRFSAERPKGSFSTLEIQRTEQGDSAMYLCASNAAGTAEETQYFGPGTRLLVL.

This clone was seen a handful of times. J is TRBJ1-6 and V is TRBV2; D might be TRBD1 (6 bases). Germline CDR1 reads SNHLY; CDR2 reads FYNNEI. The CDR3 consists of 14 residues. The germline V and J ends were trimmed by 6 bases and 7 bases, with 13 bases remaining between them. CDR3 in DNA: TGTGCCAGCAGCCCCTATACAGGGAATTCACCCCTCCACTTT. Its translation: CASSPYTGNSPLHF. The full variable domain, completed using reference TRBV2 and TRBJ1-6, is EPEVTQTPSHQVTQMGQEVILRCVPISNHLYFYWYRQILGQKVEFLVSFYNNEISEKSEIFDDQFSVERPDGSNFTLKIRSTKLEDSAMYFCASSPYTGNSPLHFGNGTRLTVT.

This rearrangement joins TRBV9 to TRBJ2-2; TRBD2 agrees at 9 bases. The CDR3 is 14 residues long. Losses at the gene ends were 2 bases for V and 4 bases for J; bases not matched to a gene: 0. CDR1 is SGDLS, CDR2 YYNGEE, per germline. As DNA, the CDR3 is TGTGCCAGCAGCGTGCGGGGGGGCACCGGGGAGCTGTTTTTT. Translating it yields CASSVRGGTGELFF.

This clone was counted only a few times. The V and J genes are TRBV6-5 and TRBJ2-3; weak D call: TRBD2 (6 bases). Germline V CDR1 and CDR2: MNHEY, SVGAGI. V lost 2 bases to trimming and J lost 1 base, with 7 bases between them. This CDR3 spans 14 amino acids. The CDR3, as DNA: TGTGCCAGCAGTTACGAGCGGGGCACAGATACGCAGTATTTT. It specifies CASSYERGTDTQYF.

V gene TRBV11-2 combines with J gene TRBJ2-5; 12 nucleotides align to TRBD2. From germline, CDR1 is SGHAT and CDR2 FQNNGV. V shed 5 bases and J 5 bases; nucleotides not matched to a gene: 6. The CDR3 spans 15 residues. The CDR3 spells CASSQRLAGVETQYF. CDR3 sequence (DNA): TGTGCCAGCAGCCAGAGACTAGCGGGAGTCGAGACCCAGTACTTC.

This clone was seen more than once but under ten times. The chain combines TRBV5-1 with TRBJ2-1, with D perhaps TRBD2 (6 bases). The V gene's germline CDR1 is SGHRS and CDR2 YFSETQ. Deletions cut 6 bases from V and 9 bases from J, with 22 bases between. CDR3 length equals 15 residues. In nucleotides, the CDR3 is TGCGCCAGCACAAATATCGGGACGGTCGGGGGTGAGCAGTTCTTC. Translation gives CASTNIGTVGGEQFF.

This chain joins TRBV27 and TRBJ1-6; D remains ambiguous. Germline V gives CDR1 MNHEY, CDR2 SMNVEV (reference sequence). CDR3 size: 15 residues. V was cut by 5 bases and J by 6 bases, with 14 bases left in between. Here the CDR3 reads CASSLQSNRNSPLHF. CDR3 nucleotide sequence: TGTGCCAGCAGTCTCCAGTCAAACCGTAATTCACCCCTCCACTTT.

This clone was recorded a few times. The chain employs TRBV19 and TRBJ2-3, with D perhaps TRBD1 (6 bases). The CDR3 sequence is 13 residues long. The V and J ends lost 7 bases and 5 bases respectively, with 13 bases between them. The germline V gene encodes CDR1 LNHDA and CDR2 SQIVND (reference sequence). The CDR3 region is CASKRKGEDTQYF. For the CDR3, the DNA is TGTGCCAGTAAACGGAAGGGGGAAGATACGCAGTATTTT.

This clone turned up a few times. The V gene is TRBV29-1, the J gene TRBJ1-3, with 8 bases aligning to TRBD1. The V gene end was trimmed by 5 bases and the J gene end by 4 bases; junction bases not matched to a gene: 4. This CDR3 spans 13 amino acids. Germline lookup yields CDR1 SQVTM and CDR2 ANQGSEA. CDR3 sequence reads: CSVHRGYGNTIYF. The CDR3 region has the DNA TGCAGCGTTCACAGGGGGTACGGAAACACCATATATTTT.

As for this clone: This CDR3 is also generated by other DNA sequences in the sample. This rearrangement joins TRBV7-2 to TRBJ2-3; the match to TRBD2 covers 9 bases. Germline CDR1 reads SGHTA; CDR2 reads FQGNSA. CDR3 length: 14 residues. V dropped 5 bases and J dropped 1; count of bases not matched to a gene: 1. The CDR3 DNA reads TGTGCCAGCAGCCCTAGCGGGGGCACAGATACGCAGTATTTT. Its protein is CASSPSGGTDTQYF.

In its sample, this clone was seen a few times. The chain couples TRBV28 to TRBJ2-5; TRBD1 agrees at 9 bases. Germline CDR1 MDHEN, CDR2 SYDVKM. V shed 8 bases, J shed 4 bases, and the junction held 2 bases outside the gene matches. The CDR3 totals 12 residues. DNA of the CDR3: TGTGCCAGCGGACAGGGGAGAGAGACCCAGTACTTC. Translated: CASGQGRETQYF.

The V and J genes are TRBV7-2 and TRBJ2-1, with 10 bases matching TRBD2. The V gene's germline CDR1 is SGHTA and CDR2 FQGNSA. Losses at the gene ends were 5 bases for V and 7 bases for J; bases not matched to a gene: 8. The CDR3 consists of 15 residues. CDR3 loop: CASSSGTSEGNEQFF. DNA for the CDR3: TGTGCCAGCAGCAGCGGGACTAGCGAGGGGAATGAGCAGTTCTTC.

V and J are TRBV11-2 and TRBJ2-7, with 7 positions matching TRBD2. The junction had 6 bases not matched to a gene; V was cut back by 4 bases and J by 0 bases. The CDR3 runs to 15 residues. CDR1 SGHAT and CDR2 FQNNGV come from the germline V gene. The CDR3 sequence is CASSWGEGPSYEQYF. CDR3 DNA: TGTGCCAGCAGCTGGGGGGAGGGACCCTCCTACGAGCAGTACTTC.